Shown below are 29 T cell receptor beta chains from a single sample sequenced in a study of T cells after posttransplantation cyclophosphamide. Cyclophosphamide on days +3 and +4 followed busulfan-fludarabine conditioning and a marrow graft. Only in-frame clones appear in the TCRdb table, and some are missing; sequencing was by immunoSEQ multiplex PCR. The sample holds about 2,100 clones; around 73% are singletons and the top ten take around half. This specimen was CD8+ T cells sorted from PBMCs, taken approximately 38 weeks after a stem cell transplant with posttransplant cyclophosphamide. Receptors were obtained from a male patient aged 30 to 39 who received an allogeneic stem cell transplant from a related donor, was CMV-positive, and had no GVHD. Some T cells may be transferred from the graft donor.

CDR3 sequence (DNA): TGTGCCAGCAGCGATAGGAGCTCCTACGAGCAGTACTTC. Its protein product is CASSDRSSYEQYF. This sequence joins TRBV27 and TRBJ2-7, with D uncertain. CDR1 MNHEY and CDR2 SMNVEV come from the germline V gene (reference sequence). Deletions cut 6 bases from V and 0 bases from J, with 9 bases between. This CDR3 has 13 amino acids.

V and J are TRBV5-6 and TRBJ2-1, with TRBD2 matching 11 bases. Trimming at V came to 3 bases and at J to 5 bases, leaving 7 bases not matched to a gene. This CDR3 has 16 residues. Germline-derived CDR1 and CDR2 are SGHDT and YYEEEE. The DNA of the CDR3 is TGTGCCAGCAGCTCCTTAGCGGGAGGGGATGACAATGAGCAGTTCTTC. Protein: CASSSLAGGDDNEQFF.

This rearrangement joins TRBV19 to TRBJ2-1, with D hard to call. The CDR3 contains 16 residues. Per the germline V gene, CDR1 is LNHDA and CDR2 is SQIVND (reference sequence). V was clipped by 5 bases and J by 2 bases, with 16 bases between them. The CDR3 nucleotides are TGTGCCAGTAGTTCCTCTGGCGGCAGTCCCTACAATGAGCAGTTCTTC. Its translation is CASSSSGGSPYNEQFF.

This clone was picked up a small number of times. The chain is built from TRBV11-3 and TRBJ2-2; no clear D gene. The CDR3 extends over 15 amino acids. V lost 3 bases to trimming and J lost 3 bases, with 11 bases between them. The germline gives CDR1 SGHNT, CDR2 YENEEA. Written as DNA, the CDR3 is TGTGCCAGCAGCTTCTGGGCTCGTTACACCGGGGAGCTGTTTTTT. Translation gives CASSFWARYTGELFF.

The chain uses TRBV19 and TRBJ2-1; 13 bases line up with TRBD2. The CDR3 sequence is 15 residues long. Germline values: CDR1 LNHDA, CDR2 SQIVND (reference sequence). V gave up 3 bases and J gave up 6 bases; unmatched junction bases: 2. Here the CDR3 reads CASSITSGRANEQFF. Written as DNA, the CDR3 is TGTGCCAGTAGTATCACTAGCGGGAGGGCCAATGAGCAGTTCTTC.

The chain uses TRBV5-4 and TRBJ2-1; 9 nucleotides match TRBD2. Losses at the gene ends were 9 bases for V and 2 bases for J; bases not matched to a gene: 6. CDR1 is SGHNT and CDR2 is YYREEE in the germline V gene (reference sequence). This CDR3 comprises 14 residues. Written as DNA, the CDR3 is TGTGCCACCCAGCGGGGGGCGGCCTACAATGAGCAGTTCTTC. Amino acids: CATQRGAAYNEQFF.

The rearrangement uses TRBV30 and TRBJ2-5; TRBD2 aligns across 7 bases. This CDR3 region has 15 residues. Germline values: CDR1 GTSNPN, CDR2 SVGIG (reference sequence). V lost 2 bases and J lost 5; bases outside the gene matches: 11. CDR3 sequence: CAWSSFPGGWETQYF. CDR3 DNA sequence: TGTGCCTGGAGTAGCTTCCCGGGAGGATGGGAGACCCAGTACTTC.

A word on this clone: This sample includes further DNA sequences coding for the same CDR3. The chain carries TRBV6-5 and TRBJ2-1; 14 positions match TRBD2. With 2 bases clipped from V and 6 bases from J, the junction kept 3 bases outside the gene matches. This CDR3 spans 16 amino acids. Germline CDR1 reads MNHEY; CDR2 reads SVGAGI. The CDR3 loop is CASSYTGLAGGNEQFF. The CDR3 nucleotides are TGTGCCAGCAGTTACACCGGACTAGCGGGGGGCAATGAGCAGTTCTTC.

This clone is deemed medium-sized. The J gene is TRBJ2-1, the V gene TRBV7-5; the table's TRBD1 call for D was not verified on the DNA. TRBV7-5 is termed a pseudogene. This CDR3 has 15 residues. The chain's CDR3 is CAGRYRDRDYNEQFF. The DNA of the CDR3 is TGTGCCGGAAGATACCGGGACAGAGACTACAATGAGCAGTTCTTC.

The V gene is TRBV5-8, the J gene TRBJ2-5, with 7 bases lining up with TRBD1. The CDR3 has 13 amino acids. Trimming took 2 bases from V and 4 from J; bases not matched to a gene: 2. Germline-derived CDR1 and CDR2 are SGHTS and YDEGEE. The CDR3 loop reads CASSFRGPETQYF. DNA of the CDR3: TGTGCCAGCAGCTTTAGGGGGCCAGAGACCCAGTACTTC.

J is TRBJ2-3 and V is TRBV7-7; TRBD2 might be the D (6 bases). CDR1 SSHAT and CDR2 FNYEAQ come from the germline V gene (reference sequence). This CDR3 has 15 amino acids. V was pared by 2 bases and J by 2 bases, with 11 bases between. In nucleotides, the CDR3 is TGTGCCAGCAGCTTAAGTCCGGGAGTCACAGATACGCAGTATTTT. It is translated as CASSLSPGVTDTQYF.

The chain is built from TRBV19 and TRBJ2-1; D unclear. Germline V gene lookup returns CDR1 LNHDA and CDR2 SQIVND (reference sequence). The CDR3 is made up of 16 amino acids. Trimming left V 4 bases short and J 1 base short, with 14 bases between. CDR3 amino acids: CASSSRHHVSYNEQFF. In DNA form, the CDR3 reads TGTGCCAGTAGTAGTAGACACCACGTTTCCTACAATGAGCAGTTCTTC.

This chain links TRBV15 with TRBJ2-7; 8 nucleotides align to TRBD1. This CDR3 region has 15 residues. The germline gives CDR1 LNHNV, CDR2 YYDKDF (reference sequence). V lost 5 bases to trimming and J lost 2 bases; unmatched junction nucleotides: 8. The CDR3 coding sequence is TGTGCCACCAGCTCCCGGGACAGGAGTGCCTACGAGCAGTACTTC. Translated, it gives CATSSRDRSAYEQYF.

The rearrangement links TRBV20-1 to TRBJ2-7; D uncertain. Between the trimmed V and J ends, which lost 2 bases and 6 bases, there was a span of 5 bases. CDR3 size: 10 residues. Looked up from germline, CDR1 is DFQATT and CDR2 is SNEGSKA (reference sequence). The CDR3 loop is CSARSLEQYF. The CDR3 DNA is TGCAGTGCTAGATCACTCGAGCAGTACTTC.

The chain links TRBV7-7 to TRBJ2-3; 11 bases agree with TRBD2. Per the germline V gene, CDR1 is SSHAT and CDR2 is FNYEAQ (reference sequence). V lost 5 bases, J lost 6 bases, and 19 bases stayed unmatched. CDR3 length: 19 amino acids. This CDR3 reads CASSRPGLAVSIDRDTQYF. The CDR3 DNA follows: TGTGCCAGCAGCAGACCGGGACTAGCGGTAAGCATTGATAGGGATACGCAGTATTTT. The whole variable domain, filled in from reference TRBV7-7 and TRBJ2-3, reads GAGVSQSPRYKVTKRGQDVTLRCDPISSHATLYWYQQALGQGPEFLTYFNYEAQPDKSGLPSDRFSAERPEGSISTLTIQRTEQRDSAMYRCASSRPGLAVSIDRDTQYFGPGTRLTVL.

This chain links TRBV7-9 with TRBJ2-3, with TRBD2 identical over 9 bases. Germline trimming cut 2 bases from V and 2 bases from J; bases unmatched to any gene: 5. The CDR3 sequence is 16 residues long. From germline, CDR1 is SEHNR and CDR2 FQNEAQ (reference sequence). The CDR3 protein is CASSLFSGGFTDTQYF. The CDR3 bases are TGTGCCAGCAGCTTATTTAGCGGGGGATTCACAGATACGCAGTATTTT.

This chain connects TRBV4-2 to TRBJ2-5; 15 bases match TRBD2. The germline gives CDR1 LGHNA, CDR2 YNFKEQ. CDR3 size: 19 residues. V gave up 3 bases and J gave up 4 bases; unmatched junction bases: 12. The CDR3 sequence is CASSHAGTSGRLRGETQYF. The CDR3 region has the DNA TGTGCCAGCAGCCATGCAGGGACTAGCGGGAGGTTGAGAGGAGAGACCCAGTACTTC.

The J gene is TRBJ2-1, the V gene TRBV5-6; D uncertain. This CDR3 is 15 amino acids long. Germline V gene sequence: CDR1 SGHDT, CDR2 YYEEEE. The V gene lost 6 bases and the J gene lost 0 bases, with 13 bases spanning the gap. The DNA for the CDR3 is TGTGCCAGCACCGTCGTCGAGTACTCCTACAATGAGCAGTTCTTC. This translates into CASTVVEYSYNEQFF.

This clone is labeled hyperexpanded. This rearrangement joins TRBV4-3 to TRBJ2-1; maybe TRBD2 (6 bases). This CDR3 contains 14 residues. V was trimmed by 1 base and J by 6 bases, leaving 10 bases between them. Germline loops: CDR1 LGHNA, CDR2 YSLEER. The CDR3 bases are TGCGCCAGCAGCCAAGGGGAGGAGGGCAATGAGCAGTTCTTC. Translated: CASSQGEEGNEQFF.

The chain uses TRBV5-1 and TRBJ1-1; D perhaps matches TRBD1 (6 bases). The V end was cut by 2 bases, the J end by 7 bases, with 12 bases between. This CDR3 region has 13 residues. Germline CDR1 reads SGHRS; CDR2 reads YFSETQ. The CDR3 spells CASSFDRTFEAFF. The CDR3 DNA reads as TGCGCCAGCAGCTTCGACAGGACTTTTGAAGCTTTCTTT.

The rearrangement joins TRBV7-9 to TRBJ2-7; D remains unclear. V was trimmed by 5 bases and J by 0 bases, leaving 8 bases between them. Germline CDR1 and CDR2: SEHNR and FQNEAQ (reference sequence). The CDR3 is made up of 13 amino acids. The CDR3: CASSPQSSYEQYF. In DNA form, the CDR3 reads TGTGCCAGCAGCCCACAGTCCTCCTACGAGCAGTACTTC.

This clone was counted a few times. The J gene is TRBJ2-5, the V gene TRBV5-5, with D maybe TRBD1 (5 bases). Germline lookup yields CDR1 SGHKS and CDR2 YYEKEE (reference sequence). The CDR3 is made up of 13 amino acids. V was shortened by 7 bases and J by 5 bases, with 15 bases between the two germline ends. The CDR3 region has the DNA TGTGCCAGCGGGAACTCGGCAGGGGAGACCCAGTACTTC. It is translated as CASGNSAGETQYF.

The CDR3: CASSGEYEQFF. The CDR3 region has the DNA TGTGCCAGCAGCGGAGAATATGAGCAGTTCTTC. The chain has TRBV6-5 and TRBJ2-1; D gene unclear. V was shortened by 6 bases and J by 8 bases, with 8 bases between the two germline ends. In germline, CDR1 is MNHEY, CDR2 SVGAGI. The CDR3 contains 11 residues.

The rearrangement uses TRBV6-1 and TRBJ1-5; 10 nucleotides match TRBD1. J gave up 6 bases and V 8 bases, and 10 bases lay outside the gene matches. CDR1 and CDR2 (germline): MNHNS, SASEGT. The CDR3 has 15 amino acids. The CDR3 bases are TGTGCCAGCGGGAAGACAGGGGGCATCACTCAGCCCCAGCATTTT. As protein: CASGKTGGITQPQHF.

This chain connects TRBV7-9 to TRBJ2-3; D is unresolved. The CDR3 extends over 14 amino acids. V lost 6 bases, J lost 4 bases, and 14 bases lay in between. Germline CDR1 reads SEHNR; CDR2 reads FQNEAQ (reference sequence). The CDR3 is CASSSRGQSDTQYF. The CDR3, as DNA: TGTGCCAGCAGTTCACGAGGCCAGTCAGATACGCAGTATTTT.

The V call is TRBV6-5, the J call TRBJ1-5; 8 nucleotides match TRBD1. J gave up 5 bases and V 5 bases, and 8 bases lay outside the gene matches. CDR1 and CDR2 (germline): MNHEY, SVGAGI. CDR3 length: 15 residues. The CDR3 bases are TGTGCCAGCAGTACGACCGACAGGGGAGATCAGCCCCAGCATTTT. This encodes CASSTTDRGDQPQHF.

As concerns this clone: A far bigger clonotype differs at one base, so this is likely a read error. This chain joins TRBV28 and TRBJ1-5; 8 positions match TRBD1. The CDR3 extends over 15 amino acids. V lost 8 bases and J lost 3; bases outside the gene matches: 9. Germline V gene data show CDR1 as MDHEN and CDR2 as SYDVKM. CDR3 nucleotides: TGTGCCAGCTCGCCTAAGACAGGGGACAATCAGCCCCAGCATTTT. This codes for CASSPKTGDNQPQHF.

This clone has just one count. The chain is built from TRBV27 and TRBJ2-7; 8 nucleotides match TRBD1. This CDR3 spans 15 amino acids. CDR1 is MNHEY, CDR2 SMNVEV, per germline (reference sequence). The ends lost 5 bases at V and 6 bases at J; junction bases unmatched: 12. The DNA for the CDR3 is TGTGCCAGCAGTGCCCGGGACAGGCCTTCGGGCGAGCAGTACTTC. Its protein product is CASSARDRPSGEQYF.

The rearrangement uses TRBV30 and TRBJ1-1, with D hard to call. Per the germline V gene, CDR1 is GTSNPN and CDR2 is SVGIG (reference sequence). There are 12 residues in the CDR3. V gave up 2 bases and J gave up 3 bases, with 7 bases separating them. CDR3: CAWSHFYTEAFF. CDR3 sequence (DNA): TGTGCCTGGAGTCACTTTTACACTGAAGCTTTCTTT.